A selection of T cell receptor beta chains follows, all from one sample in a study of early T cells in non-severe SARS-CoV-2 infection. MiXCR was run by TCRdb on the 5' RACE reads, yielding one entry per CDR3 protein. The table lists about 100,000 distinct CDR3 sequences, about 12% of them singletons, with 3% to 3.5% in the top ten. Sequencing used whole blood. The source of these receptors is an adult who was a healthcare worker with PCR-confirmed SARS-CoV-2 infection or an uninfected control (not recorded which). Each CDR3 is given with its conserved first and last residue. D genes are given only for firm matches. Size is omitted from some rows. Given values are once, few, many or a class for expanded clones.

d_call | j_call | clone_size | v_call | cdr3_aa | cdr3_nt
- | TRBJ2-2 | - | TRBV13 | CASSPQGRFAGELFF | TGTGCCAGCAGCCCACAGGGACGCTTCGCCGGGGAGCTGTTTTTT
- | TRBJ2-7 | - | TRBV6-5 | CASSYGGPPLLSYEQYF | TGTGCCAGCAGTTACGGAGGGCCCCCTTTGTTATCGTACGAGCAGTACTTC
- | TRBJ1-2 | - | TRBV20-1 | CRTIGYTF | TGCAGGACTATTGGCTACACCTTC
- | TRBJ1-1 | - | TRBV18 | CASSPPSRIAEAFF | TGTGCCAGCTCACCACCCTCCCGGATCGCTGAAGCTTTCTTT
- | TRBJ2-1 | many | TRBV12-3/TRBV12-4 | CASSLHNEQFF | TGTGCCAGCAGCCTCCACAATGAGCAGTTCTTC
- | TRBJ1-3 | - | TRBV6-5 | CASSYEEPSGNTIYF | TGTGCCAGCAGTTACGAGGAACCCTCTGGAAACACCATATATTTT
- | TRBJ1-5 | - | TRBV3-1 | CASSQEGSHSNQPQHF | TGTGCCAGCAGCCAAGAGGGCAGCCATAGCAATCAGCCCCAGCATTTT
- | TRBJ1-1 | few | TRBV6-6 | CASTAGNTEAFF | TGTGCCAGCACGGCGGGCAACACTGAAGCTTTCTTT
TRBD2 | TRBJ2-1 | - | TRBV7-8 | CASSSPPELAGGYREQFF | TGTGCCAGCAGCTCCCCCCCGGAGCTAGCGGGGGGTTACAGAGAGCAGTTCTTC
- | TRBJ1-1 | few | TRBV5-4 | CASSPRQNINTEAFF | TGTGCCAGCAGCCCTAGACAGAATATAAACACTGAAGCTTTCTTT
- | TRBJ2-7 | few | TRBV20-1 | CSATLIDEQYF | TGCAGTGCCACCCTCATCGACGAGCAGTACTTC
TRBD1 | TRBJ1-3 | many | TRBV5-6 | CASSWDRVGFGNTIYF | TGTGCCAGCAGCTGGGACAGGGTTGGCTTTGGAAACACCATATATTTT
- | TRBJ1-5 | few | TRBV29-1 | CSVMDGGNQPQHF | TGCAGCGTGATGGACGGAGGCAATCAGCCCCAGCATTTT
- | TRBJ1-5 | many | TRBV27 | CASSFAGTKHQPQHF | TGTGCCAGCAGTTTTGCCGGGACAAAACATCAGCCCCAGCATTTT
- | TRBJ1-5 | few | TRBV29-1 | CSVGGISNQPQHF | TGCAGCGTGGGGGGGATTAGCAATCAGCCCCAGCATTTT
TRBD2 | TRBJ2-6 | - | TRBV27 | CASSALASGNRSGANVLTF | TGTGCCAGCAGTGCACTGGCTAGCGGAAATCGCTCTGGGGCCAACGTCCTGACTTTC
TRBD2 | TRBJ2-2 | - | TRBV6-6 | CASSYPGASGSKGQTGELFF | TGTGCCAGCAGTTACCCGGGGGCTAGCGGGAGCAAGGGACAGACCGGGGAGCTGTTTTTT
- | TRBJ2-1 | many | TRBV20-1 | CSARGVNEQFF | TGCAGTGCGAGAGGGGTGAATGAGCAGTTCTTC
TRBD1 | TRBJ2-3 | many | TRBV9 | CASTRTGGSDTQYF | TGTGCCAGCACCCGGACAGGGGGGTCAGATACGCAGTATTTT
- | TRBJ1-2 | many | TRBV2 | CASSEARTVIYGYTF | TGTGCCAGCAGTGAAGCGCGGACAGTGATATATGGCTACACCTTC
TRBD1 | TRBJ1-1 | few | TRBV3-1 | CASSTYRDRDSTEAFF | TGTGCCAGCAGCACATACCGGGACAGGGATAGCACTGAAGCTTTCTTT
- | TRBJ1-1 | few | TRBV5-1 | CASSSNRAITEAFF | TGCGCCAGCAGCTCCAACAGGGCGATCACTGAAGCTTTCTTT
- | TRBJ1-6 | few | TRBV27 | CASAKGAPSESPLHF | TGTGCCAGCGCGAAGGGTGCACCATCGGAATCACCCCTCCACTTT
- | TRBJ2-4 | - | TRBV27 | CASSLYGSQNIQYF | TGTGCCAGCAGTTTATACGGGTCTCAAAACATTCAGTACTTC
- | TRBJ1-1 | - | TRBV29-1 | CSVEAGDGNEAFF | TGCAGCGTTGAAGCCGGGGACGGGAATGAAGCTTTCTTT
- | TRBJ2-3 | few | TRBV7-2 | CASISDSPDTQYF | TGTGCCAGCATCTCCGACTCCCCAGATACGCAGTATTTT
- | TRBJ2-2 | many | TRBV14 | CASSHLGGNTGELFF | TGTGCCAGCAGCCACCTGGGGGGTAACACCGGGGAGCTGTTTTTT
- | TRBJ2-7 | - | TRBV14 | CASSQDPRYEQYF | TGTGCCAGCAGCCAAGACCCCCGATACGAGCAGTACTTC
TRBD1 | TRBJ2-5 | many | TRBV10-1 | CASSPGQGAGETQYF | TGCGCCAGCAGCCCCGGACAGGGGGCGGGAGAGACCCAGTACTTC
TRBD1 | TRBJ1-2 | - | TRBV29-1 | CSVGDRGGYTF | TGCAGCGTTGGGGACAGGGGTGGCTACACCTTC
- | TRBJ2-2 | few | TRBV10-3 | CAISVWYGTGELFF | TGTGCCATCAGTGTTTGGTACGGCACCGGGGAGCTGTTTTTT
- | TRBJ2-3 | - | TRBV2 | CASSERAGITDTQYF | TGTGCCAGCAGTGAACGGGCAGGGATTACAGATACGCAGTATTTT
- | TRBJ2-1 | - | TRBV2 | CASSVLSSYNEQFF | TGTGCCAGCAGTGTTTTAAGCTCCTACAATGAGCAGTTCTTC
- | TRBJ2-7 | - | TRBV28 | CATSSGTEIYEQYF | TGTGCCACCTCCTCCGGGACGGAGATCTACGAGCAGTACTTC
- | TRBJ2-3 | many | TRBV9 | CASSVVGDTQYF | TGTGCCAGCAGCGTAGTTGGAGATACGCAGTATTTT
- | TRBJ1-5 | - | TRBV20-1 | CSARRKQFNQPQHF | TGCAGTGCTAGAAGGAAACAGTTCAATCAGCCCCAGCATTTT
- | TRBJ2-3 | many | TRBV12-3/TRBV12-4 | CASSLVGTDTQYF | TGTGCCAGCAGTTTGGTTGGTACAGATACGCAGTATTTT
- | TRBJ1-1 | - | TRBV20-1 | CSARALTVFTEAFF | TGCAGTGCTAGGGCCTTGACAGTATTCACTGAAGCTTTCTTT
- | TRBJ1-4 | many | TRBV5-5 | CASSLRTEGLEKLFF | TGTGCCAGCAGCCTGCGGACAGAAGGACTTGAAAAACTGTTTTTT
TRBD1 | TRBJ1-3 | few | TRBV6-6 | CASSRLGTGGPSGNTIYF | TGTGCCAGCAGCAGACTGGGGACAGGGGGTCCCTCTGGAAACACCATATATTTT
TRBD2 | TRBJ2-1 | few | TRBV5-1 | CASSLASGSYNEQFF | TGCGCCAGCAGCTTGGCTAGCGGCTCCTACAATGAGCAGTTCTTC
- | TRBJ1-4 | few | TRBV20-1 | CSASGRVSGEKLFF | TGCAGTGCTAGTGGAAGGGTCTCCGGTGAAAAACTGTTTTTT
- | TRBJ1-1 | few | TRBV14 | CASSQTRAVGEAFF | TGTGCCAGCAGCCAAACGAGGGCTGTCGGTGAAGCTTTCTTT
- | TRBJ2-5 | many | TRBV20-1 | CSARTQGSQETQYF | TGCAGTGCTAGAACTCAGGGCAGCCAAGAGACCCAGTACTTC
TRBD2 | TRBJ2-7 | few | TRBV11-3 | CASSQGLAGAGEQYF | TGTGCCAGCAGCCAGGGACTAGCGGGAGCGGGCGAGCAGTACTTC
- | TRBJ1-2 | many | TRBV25-1 | CASSHSGGGYYGYTF | TGTGCCAGCAGCCATAGTGGAGGAGGGTACTATGGCTACACCTTC
TRBD2 | TRBJ2-4 | - | TRBV4-2 | CASSQGPGGPGFAKNIQYF | TGTGCCAGCAGCCAAGGTCCGGGGGGGCCGGGTTTTGCCAAAAACATTCAGTACTTC
- | TRBJ2-1 | few | TRBV2 | CASNLASGGGYEQFF | TGTGCCAGCAATTTGGCTAGCGGAGGGGGGTATGAGCAGTTCTTC